The rows below give T cell receptor beta chains drawn from one sample of a study of beta chain features in type 1 diabetes. Here immunoSEQ multiplex PCR was the method, and the copy in TCRdb shows in-frame clones only, minus some. This table has 100,000 to 150,000 clones, approximately 9% appearing once. The sequenced sample consisted of central memory CD4+ T cells from blood. These receptors originate from a man aged 25-45 years with type 1 diabetes. The CDR3 runs from the conserved cysteine through the conserved F or W. Each record gives: J gene, V gene, clone size, D gene, CDR3 protein, CDR3 DNA. A D gene is named only where the DNA matches it firmly. Not every row has a clone size; where given, it reads once, few, many or a size class.

TRBJ2-1 | TRBV11-3 | . | TRBD1 | CASSVGQGSNEQFF | TGTGCCAGCAGCGTGGGACAGGGCTCCAATGAGCAGTTCTTC
TRBJ2-7 | TRBV28 | few | . | CASRTGIAYEQYF | TGTGCCAGCAGGACAGGAATCGCCTACGAGCAGTACTTC
TRBJ2-5 | TRBV2 | many | . | CASSGQRQETQYF | TGTGCCAGCAGTGGACAGAGACAAGAGACCCAGTACTTC
TRBJ2-7 | TRBV14 | . | TRBD1 | CASSVRDSYEQYF | TGTGCCAGCAGCGTCCGGGACAGTTACGAGCAGTACTTC
TRBJ2-7 | TRBV5-1 | few | TRBD2 | CASRTLAGVHEQYF | TGCGCCAGCAGGACTCTAGCGGGGGTTCACGAGCAGTACTTC
TRBJ1-6 | TRBV7-3 | . | . | CASSLGHFNSPLHF | TGTGCCAGCAGCTTAGGACACTTCAATTCACCCCTCCACTTT
TRBJ2-1 | TRBV11-1 | few | . | CASSLRSGVSGNEQFF | TGTGCCAGCAGCTTAAGGTCGGGGGTAAGTGGAAATGAGCAGTTCTTC
TRBJ2-7 | TRBV28 | many | . | CASSRGYEQYF | TGTGCCAGCAGCCGGGGCTACGAGCAGTACTTC
TRBJ1-6 | TRBV6-5 | . | TRBD1 | CASKAGGWNSPLHF | TGTGCCAGCAAGGCAGGGGGCTGGAATTCACCCCTCCACTTT
TRBJ1-5 | TRBV28 | few | . | CASSLGRNQPQHF | TGTGCCAGCAGTTTGGGGCGCAATCAGCCCCAGCATTTT
TRBJ1-6 | TRBV7-2 | many | . | CASSLLGVEGSPLHF | TGTGCCAGCAGCTTACTCGGCGTCGAGGGTTCACCCCTCCACTTT
TRBJ2-5 | TRBV4-3 | few | TRBD2 | CASSPLVAGGPNAETQYF | TGCGCCAGCAGCCCTTTAGTGGCGGGGGGGCCGAATGCGGAGACCCAGTACTTC
TRBJ2-2 | TRBV5-1 | . | TRBD1 | CASSLLPDRGWTGELFF | TGCGCCAGCAGCTTACTGCCGGACAGGGGGTGGACCGGGGAGCTGTTTTTT
TRBJ1-2 | TRBV20-1 | . | TRBD1 | CSGAGQGGYTF | TGCAGTGGCGCGGGACAGGGTGGCTACACCTTC
TRBJ1-5 | TRBV29-1 | many | . | CSVSLAGTQHF | TGCAGCGTTAGCTTAGCTGGTACCCAGCATTTT
TRBJ1-1 | TRBV5-1 | few | . | CASSLNPPGLNTEAFF | TGCGCCAGCAGCTTGAATCCCCCGGGGTTGAACACTGAAGCTTTCTTT
TRBJ2-7 | TRBV7-7 | once | TRBD1 | CASSYPGQDRSHEQYF | TGTGCTAGCAGCTATCCGGGACAGGATAGATCCCACGAGCAGTACTTC
TRBJ2-7 | TRBV7-2 | few | TRBD1 | CASSLGAGGREQYF | TGTGCCAGCAGCTTAGGGGCAGGGGGCCGCGAGCAGTACTTC
TRBJ2-3 | TRBV5-1 | . | . | CASTPGQTTDTQYF | TGCGCCAGCACTCCTGGACAAACAACAGATACGCAGTATTTT
TRBJ2-3 | TRBV4-2 | . | TRBD2 | CASSQGLAGGTDTQYF | TGTGCCAGCAGCCAAGGACTAGCGGGGGGCACAGATACGCAGTATTTT
TRBJ2-5 | TRBV20-1 | few | . | CSARTGETQYF | TGCAGTGCTAGGACTGGAGAGACCCAGTACTTC
TRBJ2-3 | TRBV19 | few | . | CASSIPEEGGDTDTQYF | TGTGCCAGTAGTATTCCCGAGGAGGGGGGGGACACAGATACGCAGTATTTT
TRBJ1-2 | TRBV4-2 | few | . | CASSQAGVGAYGYTF | TGTGCCAGCAGCCAAGCAGGGGTAGGGGCCTATGGCTACACCTTC
TRBJ2-7 | TRBV4-2 | few | TRBD1 | CASSQIGTGASYEQYF | TGTGCCAGCAGCCAGATTGGGACAGGGGCCTCCTACGAGCAGTACTTC
TRBJ1-3 | TRBV28 | few | TRBD1 | CASALDREGNTIYF | TGTGCCAGCGCCCTGGACAGGGAGGGAAACACCATATATTTT
TRBJ2-1 | TRBV9 | many | . | CASSEAGHGNEQFF | TGTGCCAGCAGCGAGGCAGGGCATGGGAATGAGCAGTTCTTC
TRBJ2-1 | TRBV6-5 | . | TRBD1 | CASSYWDRSYNEQFF | TGTGCCAGCAGTTACTGGGACAGGAGTTACAATGAGCAGTTCTTC
TRBJ2-3 | TRBV5-4 | . | . | CASSHRDTFTDTQYF | TGTGCCAGCAGCCACCGGGACACCTTCACAGATACGCAGTATTTT
TRBJ2-3 | TRBV28 | many | TRBD2 | CASSRTSGEDTQYF | TGTGCCAGCAGTCGGACTAGCGGGGAAGATACGCAGTATTTT
TRBJ2-1 | TRBV29-1 | . | . | CSVARVYNEQFF | TGCAGCGTCGCGCGGGTCTACAATGAGCAGTTCTTC
TRBJ1-4 | TRBV2 | . | TRBD1 | CASSSGGTGRRNEKLFF | TGTGCCAGCAGCTCAGGGGGGACAGGCCGAAGAAATGAAAAACTGTTTTTT
TRBJ2-7 | TRBV4-2 | . | . | CASSPLEGEQYF | TGTGCCAGCAGCCCCCTGGAGGGGGAGCAGTACTTC